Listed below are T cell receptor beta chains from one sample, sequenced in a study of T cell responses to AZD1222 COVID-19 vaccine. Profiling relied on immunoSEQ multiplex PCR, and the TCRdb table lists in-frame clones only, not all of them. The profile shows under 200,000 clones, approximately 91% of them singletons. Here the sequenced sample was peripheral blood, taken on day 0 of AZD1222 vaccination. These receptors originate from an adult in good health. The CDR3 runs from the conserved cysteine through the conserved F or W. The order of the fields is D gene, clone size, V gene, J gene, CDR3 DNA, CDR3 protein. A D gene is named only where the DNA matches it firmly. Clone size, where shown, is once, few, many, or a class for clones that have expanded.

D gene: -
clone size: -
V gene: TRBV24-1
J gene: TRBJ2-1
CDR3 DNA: TGTGCCACCAGTGATGTGAAGGTCGCGCCCCTTTGGAGCAATGAGCAGTTCTTC
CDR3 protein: CATSDVKVAPLWSNEQFF

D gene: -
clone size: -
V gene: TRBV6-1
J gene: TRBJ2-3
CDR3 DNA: TGTGCCAGCAGTGAAGCACGCCTAGGAGTTACGCAGTATTTT
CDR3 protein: CASSEARLGVTQYF

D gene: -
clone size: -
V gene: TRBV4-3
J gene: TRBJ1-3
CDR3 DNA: TGCGCCAGCAGCCAAGATCGTGGCCTCTCTGGAAACACCATATATTTT
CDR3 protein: CASSQDRGLSGNTIYF

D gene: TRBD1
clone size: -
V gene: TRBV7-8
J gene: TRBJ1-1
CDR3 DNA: TGTGCCAGCAGCGTCGACAGGGTACTTACTGAAGCTTTCTTT
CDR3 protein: CASSVDRVLTEAFF

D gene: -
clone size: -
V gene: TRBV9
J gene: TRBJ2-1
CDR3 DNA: TGTGCCAGCAGCGTATCGACTAGTTATAGTGAGCAGTTCTTC
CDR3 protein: CASSVSTSYSEQFF

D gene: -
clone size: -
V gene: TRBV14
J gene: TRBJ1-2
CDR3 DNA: TGTGCCAGCAGCCCCCTCAAGGCCGGTTACTATGGCTACACCTTC
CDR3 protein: CASSPLKAGYYGYTF

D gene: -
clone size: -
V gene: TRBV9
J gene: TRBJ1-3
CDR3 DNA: TGTGCCAGCAGCGTAGACGGGGCCCTCGGCACCATATATTTT
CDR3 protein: CASSVDGALGTIYF

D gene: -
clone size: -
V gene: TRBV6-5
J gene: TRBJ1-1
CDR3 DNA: TGTGCCAGCAGGGCGATGACCTTGAACACTGAAGCTTTCTTT
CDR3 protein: CASRAMTLNTEAFF

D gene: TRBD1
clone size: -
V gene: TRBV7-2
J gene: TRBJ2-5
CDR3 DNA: TGTGCCAGCAGCCCCCACAGGGGGCTTATTGGGACCCAGTACTTC
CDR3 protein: CASSPHRGLIGTQYF

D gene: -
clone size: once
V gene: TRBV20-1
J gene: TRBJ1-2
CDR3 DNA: TGCAGTGCTAGAGACCCTCCTGGCTACACCTTC
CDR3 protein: CSARDPPGYTF

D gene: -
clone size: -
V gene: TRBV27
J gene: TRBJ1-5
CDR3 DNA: TGTGCCAGCAGTTTACAGGGGATTCGGGTGAACAATCAGCCCCAGCATTTT
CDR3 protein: CASSLQGIRVNNQPQHF

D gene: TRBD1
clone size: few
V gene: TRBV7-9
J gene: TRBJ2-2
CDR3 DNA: TGTGCCAGCAGGGGCATCTCGGCAGGGGGCACCGGGGAGCTGTTTTTT
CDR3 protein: CASRGISAGGTGELFF

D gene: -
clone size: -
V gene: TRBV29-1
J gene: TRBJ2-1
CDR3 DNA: TGCAGCGTCGGGACAATCTCCTACAATGAGCAGTTCTTC
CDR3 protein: CSVGTISYNEQFF

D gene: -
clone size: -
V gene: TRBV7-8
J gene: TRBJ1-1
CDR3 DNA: TGTGCCAGCAGCTTAGATCCAGGGTCGGCTGAAGCTTTCTTT
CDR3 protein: CASSLDPGSAEAFF

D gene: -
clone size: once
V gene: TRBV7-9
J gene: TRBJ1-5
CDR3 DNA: TGTGCCAGCAGCTTAGGGCAAAAGGGGCCCCAGCATTTT
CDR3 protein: CASSLGQKGPQHF

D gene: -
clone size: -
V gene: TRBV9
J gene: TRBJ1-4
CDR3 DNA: TGTGCCAGCAGCGTAGGAATAAGGACGTTAAATGAAAAACTGTTTTTT
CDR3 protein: CASSVGIRTLNEKLFF

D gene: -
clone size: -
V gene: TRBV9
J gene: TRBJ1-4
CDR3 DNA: TGTGCCAGCAGCCCCGAAAATGGGGACGGGGGCTGGGAAAAACTGTTTTTT
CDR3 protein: CASSPENGDGGWEKLFF

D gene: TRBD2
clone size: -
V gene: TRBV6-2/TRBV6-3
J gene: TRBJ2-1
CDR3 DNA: TGTGCCAGCAGTTTGGGGCCCCCGTCGGGAGGGAATGAGCAGTTCTTC
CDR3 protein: CASSLGPPSGGNEQFF

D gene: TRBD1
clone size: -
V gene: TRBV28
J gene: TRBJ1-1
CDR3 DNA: TGTGCCAGCAGTTACGGGGCAGGGGGCGGGGGAGCTTTCTTT
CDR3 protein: CASSYGAGGGGAFF

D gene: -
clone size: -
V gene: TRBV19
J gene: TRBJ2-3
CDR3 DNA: TGTGCCAGTAGTATAGGGGACCGCTACACAGATACGCAGTATTTT
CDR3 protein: CASSIGDRYTDTQYF

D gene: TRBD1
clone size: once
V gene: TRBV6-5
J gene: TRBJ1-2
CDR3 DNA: TGTGCCAGCAGTTTGTACAAGGACAGGGGGCTGGAAGGCTACACCTTC
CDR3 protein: CASSLYKDRGLEGYTF

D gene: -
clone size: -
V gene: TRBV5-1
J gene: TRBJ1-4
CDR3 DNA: TGCGCCAGCAGCTTGGAGGGTTGGGCCAAGGGCGAACTGTTTTTT
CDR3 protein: CASSLEGWAKGELFF

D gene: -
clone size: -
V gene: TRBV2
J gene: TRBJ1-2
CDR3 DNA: TGTGCCAGCAGCTACGGAGCCTATGGCTACACCTTC
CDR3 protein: CASSYGAYGYTF

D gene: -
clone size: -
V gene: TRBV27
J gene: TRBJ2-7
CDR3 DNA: TGTGCCAGCAGTTTCGGACGGGCTTTCGAGCAGTACTTC
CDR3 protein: CASSFGRAFEQYF